This T cell receptor (beta chain) was sequenced during a study of cytomegalovirus exposure and HLA in healthy donors. Overall study context: Prior work identified about 120 million unique TCR beta sequences in around 170 million T cells.

With regard to this clone: Antigen unknown.

The PCR contained 60 Vbeta and 13 Jbeta primers. Assay used: immunoSEQ multiplex PCR; TCRdb lists only in-frame clones, some missing. The sample table sets out about 52,000 clones. V was pared by 11 bases and J by 2 bases, with 5 bases of the junction left unmatched. The CDR3 sequence is 13 residues long. CDR1 and CDR2 from the germline V gene are SNHLY and FYNNEI. Whole-study findings and limits: Links to common viral pathogens appeared, in a later analysis, for several of the most significant clusters. Later work found most CMV-associated TCR beta chains apparently HLA-restricted.

V and J are TRBV2 and TRBJ1-2; 10 bases map to TRBD1. The sequence came from a woman aged 55 to 70 in good health and CMV-seropositive. The specimen was PBMCs. CDR3 in DNA: TGTGCCGGGAGGACAGGGGGAAACTATGGCTACACCTTC. It is translated as CAGRTGGNYGYTF.